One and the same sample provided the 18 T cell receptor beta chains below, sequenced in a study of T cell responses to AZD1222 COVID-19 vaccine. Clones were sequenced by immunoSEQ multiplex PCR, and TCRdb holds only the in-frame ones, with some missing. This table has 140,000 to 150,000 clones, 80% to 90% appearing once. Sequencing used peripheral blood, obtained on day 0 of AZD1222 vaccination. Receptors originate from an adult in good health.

Written as DNA, the CDR3 is TGCGCCAGCAGCCCAGCCGGAGTCAGGGGCCCCTACAATGAGCAGTTCTTC. As protein: CASSPAGVRGPYNEQFF. The rearrangement links TRBV5-1 to TRBJ2-1, with D perhaps TRBD1 (6 bases). Germline V gene data show CDR1 as SGHRS and CDR2 as YFSETQ. The germline V and J ends were trimmed by 4 bases and 2 bases, with 19 bases remaining between them. There are 17 residues in the CDR3.

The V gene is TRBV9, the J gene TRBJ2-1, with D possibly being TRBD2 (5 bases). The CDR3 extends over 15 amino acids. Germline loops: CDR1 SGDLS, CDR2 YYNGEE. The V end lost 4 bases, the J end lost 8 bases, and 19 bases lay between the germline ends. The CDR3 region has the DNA TGTGCCAGCAGCCATTTCGGGGTGCCTACGGATGAGCAGTTCTTC. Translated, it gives CASSHFGVPTDEQFF. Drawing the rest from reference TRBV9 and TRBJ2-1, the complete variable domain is DSGVTQTPKHLITATGQRVTLRCSPRSGDLSVYWYQQSLDQGLQFLIQYYNGEERAKGNILERFSAQQFPDLHSELNLSSLELGDSALYFCASSHFGVPTDEQFFGPGTRLTVL.

CDR3 nucleotide sequence: TGCGCCAGCAGTGAGGGGACAGGGGGCGAAAAACTGTTTTTT. Translation: CASSEGTGGEKLFF. The chain links TRBV10-2 to TRBJ1-4, with TRBD1 matching 12 bases. CDR3 length equals 14 residues. Germline assignment: CDR1 WSHSY and CDR2 SAAADI. With 2 bases clipped from V and 8 bases from J, the junction kept 0 bases outside the gene matches.

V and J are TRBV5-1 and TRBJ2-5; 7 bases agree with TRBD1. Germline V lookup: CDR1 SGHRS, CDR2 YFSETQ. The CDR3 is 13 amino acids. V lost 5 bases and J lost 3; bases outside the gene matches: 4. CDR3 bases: TGCGCCAGCAGAGGGACAGAAAAAGAGACCCAGTACTTC. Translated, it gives CASRGTEKETQYF.

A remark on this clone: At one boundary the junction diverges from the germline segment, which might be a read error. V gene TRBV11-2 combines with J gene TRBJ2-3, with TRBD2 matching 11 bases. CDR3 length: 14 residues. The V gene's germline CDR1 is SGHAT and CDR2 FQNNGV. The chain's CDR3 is CASSLAGGPDTQYF. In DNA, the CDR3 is TGTGCCAGCAGTTTAGCGGGGGGGCCAGATACGCAGTATTTT.

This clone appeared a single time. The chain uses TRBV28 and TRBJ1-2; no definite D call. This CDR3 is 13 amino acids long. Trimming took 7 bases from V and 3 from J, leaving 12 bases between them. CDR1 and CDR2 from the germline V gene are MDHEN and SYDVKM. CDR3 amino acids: CASTPVLDYGYTF. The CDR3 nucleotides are TGTGCCAGCACTCCAGTCCTCGACTATGGCTACACCTTC.

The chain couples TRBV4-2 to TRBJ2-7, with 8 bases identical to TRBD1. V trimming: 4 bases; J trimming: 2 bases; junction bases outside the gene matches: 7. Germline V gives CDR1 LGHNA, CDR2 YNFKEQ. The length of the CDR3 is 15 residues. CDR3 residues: CASSPDRDGAYEQYF. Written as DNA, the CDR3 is TGTGCCAGCAGCCCGGACAGGGACGGGGCCTACGAGCAGTACTTC.

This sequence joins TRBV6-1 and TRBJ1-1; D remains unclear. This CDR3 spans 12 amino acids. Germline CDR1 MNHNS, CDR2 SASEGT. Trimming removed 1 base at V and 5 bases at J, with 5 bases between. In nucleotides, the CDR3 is TGTGCCAGCAGTGAAGGAGGGACTGAAGCTTTCTTT. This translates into CASSEGGTEAFF.

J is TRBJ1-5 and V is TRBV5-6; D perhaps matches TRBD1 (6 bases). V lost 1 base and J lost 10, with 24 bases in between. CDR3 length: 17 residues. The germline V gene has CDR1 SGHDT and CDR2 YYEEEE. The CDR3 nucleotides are TGTGCCAGCAGCTTGTCCCCAACGTCGGACAGATCGGGACCCCAGCATTTT. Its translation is CASSLSPTSDRSGPQHF.

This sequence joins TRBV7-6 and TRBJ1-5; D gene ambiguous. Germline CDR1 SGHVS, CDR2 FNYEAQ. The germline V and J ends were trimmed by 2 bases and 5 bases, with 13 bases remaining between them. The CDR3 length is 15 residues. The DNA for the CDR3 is TGTGCCAGCAGCTTAATGACCAGCCGGGATCAGCCCCAGCATTTT. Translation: CASSLMTSRDQPQHF.

The CDR3 here is CASSGLAGGTYEQYF. The CDR3 bases are TGTGCCAGTAGTGGACTAGCGGGAGGGACCTACGAGCAGTACTTC. V gene TRBV19 combines with J gene TRBJ2-7, with 15 bases identical to TRBD2. The CDR3 contains 15 residues. The V segment lost 5 bases and the J segment 2 bases; nucleotides outside the gene matches: 1. Germline lookup yields CDR1 LNHDA and CDR2 SQIVND (reference sequence).

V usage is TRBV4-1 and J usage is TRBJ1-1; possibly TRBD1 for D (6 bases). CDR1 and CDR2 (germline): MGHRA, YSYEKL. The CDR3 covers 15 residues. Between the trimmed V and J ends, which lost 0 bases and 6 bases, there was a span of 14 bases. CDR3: CASSQEWGAFSEAFF. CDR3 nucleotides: TGCGCCAGCAGCCAAGAATGGGGGGCGTTCTCTGAAGCTTTCTTT.

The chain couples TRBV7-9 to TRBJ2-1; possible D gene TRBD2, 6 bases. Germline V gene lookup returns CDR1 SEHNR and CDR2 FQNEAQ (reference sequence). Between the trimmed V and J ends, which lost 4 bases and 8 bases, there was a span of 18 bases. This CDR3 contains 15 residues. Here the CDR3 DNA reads TGTGCCAGCAGCTCGGGACTTTTCCCCGGCGATGAGCAGTTCTTC. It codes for CASSSGLFPGDEQFF.

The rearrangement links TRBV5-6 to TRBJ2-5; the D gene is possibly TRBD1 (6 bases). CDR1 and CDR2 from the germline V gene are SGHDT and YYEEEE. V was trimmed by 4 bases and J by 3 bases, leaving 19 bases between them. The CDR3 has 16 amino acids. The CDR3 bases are TGTGCCAGCAGCCAGATACAGGGTGTGATAGAAGAGACCCAGTACTTC. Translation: CASSQIQGVIEETQYF.

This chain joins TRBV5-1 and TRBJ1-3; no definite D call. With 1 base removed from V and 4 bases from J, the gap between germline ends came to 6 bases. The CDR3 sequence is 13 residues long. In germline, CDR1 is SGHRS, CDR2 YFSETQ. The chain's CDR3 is CASSLNVGNTIYF. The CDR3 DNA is TGCGCCAGCAGCTTGAACGTCGGAAACACCATATATTTT. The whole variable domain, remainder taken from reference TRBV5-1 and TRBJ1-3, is KAGVTQTPRYLIKTRGQQVTLSCSPISGHRSVSWYQQTPGQGLQFLFEYFSETQRNKGNFPGRFSGRQFSNSRSEMNVSTLELGDSALYLCASSLNVGNTIYFGEGSWLTVV.

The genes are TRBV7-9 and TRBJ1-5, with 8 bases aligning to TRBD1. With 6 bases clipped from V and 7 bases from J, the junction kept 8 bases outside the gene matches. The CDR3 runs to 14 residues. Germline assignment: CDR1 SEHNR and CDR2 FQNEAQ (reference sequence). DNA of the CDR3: TGTGCCAGCAGTCATGACAGGGGAAGCCAGCCCCAGCATTTT. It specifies CASSHDRGSQPQHF.

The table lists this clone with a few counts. DNA of the CDR3: TGTGCCAGCAGTTTCCTCAGATCTCCTAGGGGGGATCAGCCCCAGCATTTT. Amino acids: CASSFLRSPRGDQPQHF. This chain links TRBV28 with TRBJ1-5; D is perhaps TRBD1 (6 bases). Trimming left V 3 bases short and J 5 bases short, with 20 bases between. Germline values: CDR1 MDHEN, CDR2 SYDVKM. The CDR3 sequence is 17 residues long.

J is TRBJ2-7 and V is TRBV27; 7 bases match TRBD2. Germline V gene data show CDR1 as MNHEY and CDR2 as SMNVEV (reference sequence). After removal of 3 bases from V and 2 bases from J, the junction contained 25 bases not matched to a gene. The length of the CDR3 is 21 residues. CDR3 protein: CASSFPLPLAEGPGSTYEQYF. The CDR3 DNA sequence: TGTGCCAGCAGTTTCCCTCTCCCCCTAGCGGAGGGCCCGGGGAGTACCTACGAGCAGTACTTC.